Shown below are 28 T cell receptor beta chains from a single sample sequenced in a study of shared clonotypes between healthy human individuals. Profiling relied on immunoSEQ multiplex PCR, and the TCRdb table lists in-frame clones only, not all of them. This table holds 1,400,000 or so clones, approximately 98.5% found once. Input material: naive CD4+ T cells sorted from blood. Specified subset: CD45RA+ positively selected. The receptors derive from a young man in good health.

This chain uses TRBV5-5 with TRBJ2-4; tentatively, D is TRBD2 (5 bases). Germline V gene data show CDR1 as SGHKS and CDR2 as YYEKEE (reference sequence). The CDR3 contains 19 residues. Trimming left V 3 bases short and J 5 bases short, with 27 bases between. The CDR3: CASSWFMAAQGYSENIQYF. CDR3 nucleotides: TGTGCCAGCAGCTGGTTTATGGCGGCGCAAGGGTATAGCGAAAACATTCAGTACTTC.

Regarding this clone: Other nucleotide sequences from this sample produce the same CDR3. The J gene is TRBJ2-7, the V gene TRBV29-1, with D possibly matching TRBD2 (6 bases). This CDR3 contains 14 residues. Germline-derived CDR1 and CDR2 are SQVTM and ANQGSEA. Trimming took off 4 bases at V and 0 bases at J, with 13 bases between the two ends. The CDR3 protein is CSVGASVSSYEQYF. For the CDR3, the DNA is TGCAGCGTTGGGGCTAGCGTGAGCTCCTACGAGCAGTACTTC.

This clone was detected only once. The chain joins TRBV4-3 to TRBJ2-1; 11 bases agree with TRBD2. V was clipped by 4 bases and J by 2 bases; unmatched bases: 1. The V gene's germline CDR1 is LGHNA and CDR2 YSLEER. This CDR3 comprises 15 residues. CDR3 protein: CASSRGLAAYNEQFF. The CDR3 DNA follows: TGCGCCAGCAGCCGGGGACTAGCGGCCTACAATGAGCAGTTCTTC.

This chain uses TRBV18 with TRBJ2-3; a weak D match, TRBD1 (6 bases). This CDR3 is 16 amino acids long. The germline V and J ends were trimmed by 0 bases and 1 base, with 11 bases remaining between them. From germline, CDR1 is KGHSH and CDR2 LQKENI. The CDR3 spells CASSPPTGSGTDTQYF. The CDR3 DNA reads TGTGCCAGCTCACCACCCACAGGGTCCGGCACAGATACGCAGTATTTT.

A word on this clone: The same CDR3 also results from other DNA sequences found in this sample. The chain uses TRBV5-1 and TRBJ2-7; 11 positions agree with TRBD1. Germline CDR1 and CDR2: SGHRS and YFSETQ. V shed 2 bases, J shed 1 base, and the junction held 2 bases outside the gene matches. The length of the CDR3 is 15 residues. CDR3 in amino acids: CASSFGQGASYEQYF. The CDR3 region has the DNA TGCGCCAGCAGCTTCGGACAGGGGGCTTCCTACGAGCAGTACTTC.

The chain has TRBV7-9 and TRBJ2-3; 9 bases are a match to TRBD2. CDR1 is SEHNR, CDR2 FQNEAQ, per germline (reference sequence). This CDR3 is 15 amino acids long. V shed 5 bases and J 2 bases; nucleotides not matched to a gene: 5. CDR3 DNA: TGTGCCAGCAGCCGGACTAGCGTGCACACAGATACGCAGTATTTT. Its translation: CASSRTSVHTDTQYF. Full variable domain (missing parts from reference TRBV7-9 and TRBJ2-3): DTGVSQNPRHKITKRGQNVTFRCDPISEHNRLYWYRQTLGQGPEFLTYFQNEAQLEKSRLLSDRFSAERPKGSFSTLEIQRTEQGDSAMYLCASSRTSVHTDTQYFGPGTRLTVL.

V usage is TRBV7-9 and J usage is TRBJ2-7; D uncertain. CDR3 size: 13 residues. Germline V gives CDR1 SEHNR, CDR2 FQNEAQ (reference sequence). V was shortened by 4 bases and J by 3 bases, with 10 bases between the two germline ends. The CDR3 region has the DNA TGTGCCAGCAGCTCAATCGCCGGCTACGAGCAGTACTTC. Its translation: CASSSIAGYEQYF.

The chain uses TRBV5-5 and TRBJ1-5; D might be TRBD1 (6 bases). V shed 1 base and J shed 7 bases, with 12 bases lying between them. From germline, CDR1 is SGHKS and CDR2 YYEKEE (reference sequence). CDR3 length: 14 amino acids. In DNA form, the CDR3 reads TGTGCCAGCAGCTTGCAGGGGAGGGGGCAGCCCCAGCATTTT. Protein: CASSLQGRGQPQHF. The whole variable domain, remainder taken from reference TRBV5-5 and TRBJ1-5, is DAGVTQSPTHLIKTRGQQVTLRCSPISGHKSVSWYQQVLGQGPQFIFQYYEKEERGRGNFPDRFSARQFPNYSSELNVNALLLGDSALYLCASSLQGRGQPQHFGDGTRLSIL.

The rearrangement links TRBV6-6 to TRBJ2-1; D is undetermined. Germline V gene lookup returns CDR1 MNHNY and CDR2 SVGAGI (reference sequence). This CDR3 is 14 amino acids long. The V end lost 2 bases, the J end lost 6 bases, and 11 bases lay between the germline ends. The CDR3 DNA sequence: TGTGCCAGCAGTTACGGCGTTTCCCTCAATGAGCAGTTCTTC. It translates to CASSYGVSLNEQFF.

The V call is TRBV9, the J call TRBJ2-2; D may match TRBD1 or TRBD2 (5 bases each). Trimming removed 4 bases at V and 4 bases at J, with 14 bases between. Looked up from germline, CDR1 is SGDLS and CDR2 is YYNGEE. CDR3 length: 15 residues. CDR3 sequence (DNA): TGTGCCAGCAGCTTCGACGAGGGGATCACCGGGGAGCTGTTTTTT. Translating it yields CASSFDEGITGELFF.

In its sample, this clone was seen once. This chain connects TRBV5-3 to TRBJ2-7; 13 bases fit TRBD2. TRBV5-3 is treated as an ORF (open reading frame) with a function not yet certain. V trimming: 6 bases; J trimming: 7 bases; junction bases outside the gene matches: 22. The length of the CDR3 is 19 residues. CDR3 sequence reads: CARTTRGLAGVRGAPEQYF. The CDR3 DNA reads as TGTGCCAGAACCACAAGAGGACTAGCGGGAGTTCGGGGCGCCCCAGAGCAGTACTTC.

V is TRBV25-1 and J is TRBJ2-1, with 12 nucleotides matching TRBD1. Unmatched junction bases numbered 11, after V lost 8 bases and J lost 9 bases. The CDR3 is 15 residues long. Germline V gene data show CDR1 as MGHDK and CDR2 as SYGVNS. The CDR3 here is CASGLGQGARSEQFF. The CDR3 region has the DNA TGTGCCAGCGGCCTGGGACAGGGGGCACGAAGTGAGCAGTTCTTC.

The rearrangement links TRBV19 to TRBJ1-1; D remains unclear. Germline V CDR1 and CDR2: LNHDA, SQIVND (reference sequence). This CDR3 is 13 amino acids long. V was shortened by 2 bases and J by 4 bases, with 8 bases between the two germline ends. The CDR3 is CASSIPTTTEAFF. DNA of the CDR3: TGTGCCAGTAGTATACCCACTACCACTGAAGCTTTCTTT.

This clone was seen only once. The chain carries TRBV7-8 and TRBJ2-7; TRBD1 agrees at 8 bases. V gave up 4 bases and J gave up 0 bases; unmatched junction bases: 5. This CDR3 has 15 amino acids. The germline CDR1 and CDR2 sequences are SGHVS and FQNEAQ. The CDR3: CASSSRQGPSYEQYF. The CDR3 coding sequence is TGTGCCAGCAGCTCTCGACAGGGGCCCTCCTACGAGCAGTACTTC.

The chain couples TRBV5-1 to TRBJ2-7; a possible D gene is TRBD2 (6 bases). CDR3 length equals 15 residues. Germline V gene data show CDR1 as SGHRS and CDR2 as YFSETQ. The ends were cut back, 0 bases at V and 2 bases at J, with 12 bases in the middle. The CDR3 sequence: CASSLGPGGTYEQYF. The DNA for the CDR3 is TGCGCCAGCAGCTTGGGACCCGGGGGAACCTACGAGCAGTACTTC.

The chain recombines TRBV19 with TRBJ2-2, with 8 bases matching TRBD1. V lost 8 bases, J lost 6 bases, and 20 bases stayed unmatched. The CDR3 sequence is 18 residues long. From germline, CDR1 is LNHDA and CDR2 SQIVND (reference sequence). DNA for the CDR3: TGTGCCAGTCGGTCCGCGATTAGGACAGGGTTTCGTTCCGGGGAGCTGTTTTTT. Translating it yields CASRSAIRTGFRSGELFF.

The chain carries TRBV5-1 and TRBJ2-6; 7 bases line up with TRBD1. This CDR3 comprises 15 residues. V dropped 4 bases and J dropped 2; count of bases not matched to a gene: 3. From germline, CDR1 is SGHRS and CDR2 YFSETQ. CDR3 sequence: CASSIQGAGANVLTF. DNA for the CDR3: TGCGCCAGCAGCATCCAGGGGGCTGGGGCCAACGTCCTGACTTTC. Full variable domain (outside the CDR3, taken from reference TRBV5-1 and TRBJ2-6): KAGVTQTPRYLIKTRGQQVTLSCSPISGHRSVSWYQQTPGQGLQFLFEYFSETQRNKGNFPGRFSGRQFSNSRSEMNVSTLELGDSALYLCASSIQGAGANVLTFGAGSRLTVL.

This sequence joins TRBV5-5 and TRBJ1-4; D is possibly TRBD1 (5 bases). CDR3 length equals 13 residues. Germline V gene data show CDR1 as SGHKS and CDR2 as YYEKEE (reference sequence). The V gene lost 2 bases and the J gene lost 15 bases, with 17 bases spanning the gap. CDR3 residues: CASSFRPEGLMFF. The CDR3 nucleotides read TGTGCCAGCAGCTTCAGACCCGAGGGGCTGATGTTTTTT.

The chain recombines TRBV6-5 with TRBJ1-1; the D is unclear. Germline CDR1 reads MNHEY; CDR2 reads SVGAGI. This CDR3 spans 13 amino acids. V lost 10 bases and J 4 bases, leaving 16 bases between the germline ends. CDR3 DNA: TGTGCCACCGCACCCTTCGGAGGCACTGAAGCTTTCTTT. It encodes CATAPFGGTEAFF.

The V call is TRBV28, the J call TRBJ2-4, with 8 bases fitting TRBD1. V dropped 3 bases and J dropped 0; count of bases not matched to a gene: 1. In germline, CDR1 is MDHEN, CDR2 SYDVKM. This CDR3 has 15 amino acids. CDR3 region: CASSFRGLAKNIQYF. In nucleotides, the CDR3 is TGTGCCAGCAGTTTCAGGGGGCTAGCCAAAAACATTCAGTACTTC.

The chain links TRBV10-1 to TRBJ1-2; D call uncertain. The CDR3 loop spans 15 amino acids. V was trimmed by 3 bases and J by 0 bases, leaving 11 bases between them. Germline V CDR1 and CDR2: WNHNN, SYGVQD (reference sequence). CDR3 nucleotide sequence: TGCGCCAGCAGTGACACCCCAACATCTAACTATGGCTACACCTTC. Amino acids: CASSDTPTSNYGYTF.

This chain joins TRBV4-3 and TRBJ1-1; D is undetermined. The V end was cut by 3 bases, the J end by 0 bases, with 11 bases between. This CDR3 comprises 15 residues. Germline CDR1 and CDR2: LGHNA and YSLEER. CDR3: CASSHEGTMNTEAFF. CDR3 nucleotides: TGCGCCAGCAGCCATGAAGGCACAATGAACACTGAAGCTTTCTTT.

This chain connects TRBV25-1 to TRBJ2-3; 7 positions match TRBD1. Per germline, CDR1 MGHDK and CDR2 SYGVNS. Unmatched junction bases numbered 15, after V lost 6 bases and J lost 0 bases. The CDR3 extends over 18 amino acids. For the CDR3, the DNA is TGTGCCAGCAGGAGCACCCTCGGGACAGCCGCTAGCACAGATACGCAGTATTTT. Translation gives CASRSTLGTAASTDTQYF.

With respect to this clone: Other DNA sequences in this sample translate to the same CDR3. The rearrangement joins TRBV10-1 to TRBJ1-1; D call uncertain. V gave up 2 bases and J gave up 1 base, with 2 bases separating them. CDR1 is WNHNN and CDR2 is SYGVQD in the germline V gene (reference sequence). The CDR3 contains 12 residues. The CDR3 DNA reads TGCGCCAGCAGTGAGCAGAACACTGAAGCTTTCTTT. Its translation: CASSEQNTEAFF.

The chain uses TRBV4-3 and TRBJ2-5, with TRBD1 as a possible D gene (5 bases). CDR1 is LGHNA and CDR2 is YSLEER in the germline V gene. The V gene lost 0 bases and the J gene lost 10 bases, with 27 bases spanning the gap. The CDR3 consists of 18 residues. CDR3 loop: CASSQELPGHDLPRDQYF. Written as DNA, the CDR3 is TGCGCCAGCAGCCAAGAGCTCCCCGGACACGACTTACCAAGGGACCAGTACTTC.

This sequence joins TRBV28 and TRBJ2-7; the match to TRBD1 covers 8 bases. The CDR3 contains 15 residues. Trimming removed 7 bases from V and 0 bases from J; junction bases left unmatched: 8. Germline V lookup: CDR1 MDHEN, CDR2 SYDVKM. CDR3 in amino acids: CASNQIGTGSYEQYF. The CDR3, as DNA: TGTGCCAGCAATCAAATCGGGACAGGCTCCTACGAGCAGTACTTC.

In DNA form, the CDR3 reads TGTGCCAGTAGTATTAACCCCAGCGGTCCCTACAATGAGCAGTTCTTC. It encodes CASSINPSGPYNEQFF. The chain is built from TRBV19 and TRBJ2-1; TRBD2 might be the D (5 bases). Germline assignment: CDR1 LNHDA and CDR2 SQIVND (reference sequence). V was trimmed by 3 bases and J by 2 bases, leaving 14 bases between them. The CDR3 runs 16 residues.

The V call is TRBV29-1, the J call TRBJ2-1; TRBD2 might be the D (6 bases). Germline V gene lookup returns CDR1 SQVTM and CDR2 ANQGSEA. The germline V and J ends were trimmed by 4 bases and 4 bases, with 11 bases remaining between them. The CDR3 extends over 13 amino acids. The CDR3 is CSVGGDSYNEQFF. CDR3 sequence (DNA): TGCAGCGTTGGTGGGGACTCTTACAATGAGCAGTTCTTC.